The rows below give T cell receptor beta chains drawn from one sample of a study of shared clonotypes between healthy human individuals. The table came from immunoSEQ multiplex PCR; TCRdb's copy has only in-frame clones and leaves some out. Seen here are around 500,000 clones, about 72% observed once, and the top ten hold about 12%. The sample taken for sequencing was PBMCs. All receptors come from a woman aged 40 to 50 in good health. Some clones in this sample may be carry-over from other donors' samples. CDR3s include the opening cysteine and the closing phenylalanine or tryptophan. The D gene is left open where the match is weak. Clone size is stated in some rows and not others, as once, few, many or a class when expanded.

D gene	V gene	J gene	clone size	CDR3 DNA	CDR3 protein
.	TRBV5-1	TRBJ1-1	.	TGCGCCAGCACCCAAGGAGGCAGCTTGAACACTGAAGCTTTCTTT	CASTQGGSLNTEAFF
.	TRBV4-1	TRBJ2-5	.	TGCGCCAGCAGCCAAATTGGCCGGGCGTGGGACAAAAAGACCCAGTACTTC	CASSQIGRAWDKKTQYF
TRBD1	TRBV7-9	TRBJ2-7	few	TGTGCCAGCACCAAGGGACAGAACTACGAGCAGTACTTC	CASTKGQNYEQYF
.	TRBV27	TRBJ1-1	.	TGTGCCAGCAGTAACAGGAACACTGAAGCTTTCTTT	CASSNRNTEAFF
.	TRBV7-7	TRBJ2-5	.	TGTGCCAGCAGCCGAGTCCGAGAAGAGACCCAGTACTTC	CASSRVREETQYF
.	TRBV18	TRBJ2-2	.	TGTGCCAGCTCACCACCGCGGGATAGCGGGGAGCTGTTTTTT	CASSPPRDSGELFF
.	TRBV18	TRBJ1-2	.	TGTGCCAGCTCGCTGGAAGAGAACTATGGCTACACCTTC	CASSLEENYGYTF
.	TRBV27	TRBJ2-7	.	TGTGCCAGCAGTGCCGGGATACAGCAGTACTTC	CASSAGIQQYF
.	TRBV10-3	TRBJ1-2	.	TGTGCCATCAATATTAGGACAGCCGGGGGTTTTTATGGCTACACCTTC	CAINIRTAGGFYGYTF
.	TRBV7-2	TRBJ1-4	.	TGTGCCAGCAGCCCCTTCATCCCTAATGAAAAACTGTTTTTT	CASSPFIPNEKLFF
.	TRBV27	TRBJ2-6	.	TGTGCCAGCAGGGGGGGACTTAACTCTGGGGCCAACGTCCTGACTTTC	CASRGGLNSGANVLTF
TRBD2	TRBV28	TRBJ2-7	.	TGTGCCAGCAGTCCCGCCTTGGGGGGACTAGCGGGCTACGAGCAGTACTTC	CASSPALGGLAGYEQYF
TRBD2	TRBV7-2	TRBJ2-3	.	TGTGCCAGCAGCTTAGGGGCGGGAGCAACCACAGATACGCAGTATTTT	CASSLGAGATTDTQYF
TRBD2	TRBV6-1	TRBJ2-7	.	TGTGCCAGCAGTCTAGCAGCGGGAGTCTTCTTCGAGCAGTACTTC	CASSLAAGVFFEQYF
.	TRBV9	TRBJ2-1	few	TGTGCCAGCAGCCTTCGAACCGGGACCAAATACAATGAGCAGTTCTTC	CASSLRTGTKYNEQFF
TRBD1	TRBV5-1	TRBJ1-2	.	TGCGCCAGCAGCTTGTCGGGGACAGGGTATTACTATGGCTACACCTTC	CASSLSGTGYYYGYTF
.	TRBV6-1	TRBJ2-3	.	TGTGCCAGCAGTGTTGGGGCCACCAGCACAGATACGCAGTATTTT	CASSVGATSTDTQYF
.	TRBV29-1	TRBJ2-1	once	TGCAGCGTTGAAGGCTTAAGGGATGGGGCCTACAATGAGCAGTTCTTC	CSVEGLRDGAYNEQFF
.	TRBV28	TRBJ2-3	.	TGTGCCAGCACCCCATGGAGCGGGAGCACAGATACGCAGTATTTT	CASTPWSGSTDTQYF
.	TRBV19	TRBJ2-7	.	TGTGCCAGTAGTCTTGGGCTTTACGGTGAGCAGTACTTC	CASSLGLYGEQYF
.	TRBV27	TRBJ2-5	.	TGTGCCAGCAGCGGGGGGCGCTTTCGAGAGACCCAGTACTTC	CASSGGRFRETQYF
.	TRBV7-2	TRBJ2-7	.	TGTGCCAGCAGCTTAACGGGACTCGCCTACGAGCAGTACTTC	CASSLTGLAYEQYF
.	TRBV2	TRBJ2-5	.	TGTGCCAGCAGGGGCGACCAAGAGACCCAGTACTTC	CASRGDQETQYF
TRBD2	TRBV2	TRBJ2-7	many	TGTGCCAGTCGGACTAGCGGGGCCTACGAGCAGTACTTC	CASRTSGAYEQYF
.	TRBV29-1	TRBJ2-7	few	TGCAGCGTGCGGACACAATCCTACGAGCAGTACTTC	CSVRTQSYEQYF
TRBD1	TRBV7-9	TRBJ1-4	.	TGTGCCAGCAGCCTTGACAGGGGCGATGAAAAACTGTTTTTT	CASSLDRGDEKLFF
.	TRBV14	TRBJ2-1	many	TGTGCCAGCAGCCAAGATATCGGGAGAGGCCTCAATGAGCAGTTCTTC	CASSQDIGRGLNEQFF
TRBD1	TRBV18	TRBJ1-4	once	TGTGCCAGCTCACCAAAACAGGGGGCGAGTACTAATGAAAAACTGTTTTTT	CASSPKQGASTNEKLFF
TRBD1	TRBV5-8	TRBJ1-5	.	TGTGCCAGCAGCTTGGTGTATGGACAGGGCTATAGCAATCAGCCCCAGCATTTT	CASSLVYGQGYSNQPQHF
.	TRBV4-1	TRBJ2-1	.	TGCGCCAGCAGCCAAATTTCGGGAAACTACAATGAGCAGTTCTTC	CASSQISGNYNEQFF
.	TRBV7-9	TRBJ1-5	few	TGTGCCAGCACCATTGGGGTAAGCAATCAGCCCCAGCATTTT	CASTIGVSNQPQHF
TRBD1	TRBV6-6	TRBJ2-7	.	TGTGCCAGCAGTAACACCGGGACAGGGGGGTCCTACGAGCAGTACTTC	CASSNTGTGGSYEQYF
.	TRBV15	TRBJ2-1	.	TGTGCCACCAGCAGAGCCCTAGGGCCGCACAATGAGCAGTTCTTC	CATSRALGPHNEQFF
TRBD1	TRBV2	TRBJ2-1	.	TGTGCCAGCAGTGCGGGACAGGCAGGGGATGAGCAGTTCTTC	CASSAGQAGDEQFF
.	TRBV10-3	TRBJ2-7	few	TGTGCCATCAGGATGACATTCTCCTACGAGCAGTACTTC	CAIRMTFSYEQYF
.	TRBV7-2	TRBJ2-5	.	TGTGCCAGCAGCTTAGACTACTTAAAAGAGACCCAGTACTTC	CASSLDYLKETQYF
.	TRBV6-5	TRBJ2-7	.	TGTGCCAGCAGTACGAGGGGGTCCCTCTCCTACGAGCAGTACTTC	CASSTRGSLSYEQYF
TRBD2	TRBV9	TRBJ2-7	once	TGTGCCAGCAGCGTAGCAGGCGGGAGTGGGTACGAGCAGTACTTC	CASSVAGGSGYEQYF
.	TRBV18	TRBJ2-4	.	TGTGCCAGCTCACCCACCGTGGTGGCAGCCCAGTACTTC	CASSPTVVAAQYF
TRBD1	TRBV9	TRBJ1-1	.	TGTGCCAGCAGCGCTGGGACAGGGCATAGGACTGAAGCTTTCTTT	CASSAGTGHRTEAFF
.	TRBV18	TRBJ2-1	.	TGTGCCAGCTCACCACGACAACAGGGCGGGAATGAGCAGTTCTTC	CASSPRQQGGNEQFF
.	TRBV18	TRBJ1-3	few	TGTGCCAGCTCACCAGACAGTAACACCATATATTTT	CASSPDSNTIYF
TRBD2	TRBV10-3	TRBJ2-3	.	TGTGCCTCGCGGGGGGACGGCACAGATACGCAGTATTTT	CASRGDGTDTQYF